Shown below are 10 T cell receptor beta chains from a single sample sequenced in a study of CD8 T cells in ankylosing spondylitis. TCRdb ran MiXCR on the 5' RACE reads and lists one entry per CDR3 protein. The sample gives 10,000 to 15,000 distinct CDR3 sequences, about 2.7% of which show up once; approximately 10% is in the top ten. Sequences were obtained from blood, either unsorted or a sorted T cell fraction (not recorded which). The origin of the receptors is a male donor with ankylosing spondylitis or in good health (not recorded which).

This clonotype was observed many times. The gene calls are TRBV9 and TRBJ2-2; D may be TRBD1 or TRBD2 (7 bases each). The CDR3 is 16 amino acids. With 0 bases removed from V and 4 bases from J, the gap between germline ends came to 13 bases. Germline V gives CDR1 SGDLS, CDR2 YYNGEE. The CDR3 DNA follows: TGTGCCAGCAGCGTAGTTGACAGGGAGGGCACCGGGGAGCTGTTTTTT. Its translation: CASSVVDREGTGELFF.

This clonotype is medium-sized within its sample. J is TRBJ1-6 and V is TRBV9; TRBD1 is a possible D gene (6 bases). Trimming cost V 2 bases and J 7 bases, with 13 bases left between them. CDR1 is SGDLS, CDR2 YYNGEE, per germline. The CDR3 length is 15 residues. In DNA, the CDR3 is TGTGCCAGCAGCGTCGAAGGGGGAGCCAATTCACCCCTCCACTTT. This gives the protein CASSVEGGANSPLHF.

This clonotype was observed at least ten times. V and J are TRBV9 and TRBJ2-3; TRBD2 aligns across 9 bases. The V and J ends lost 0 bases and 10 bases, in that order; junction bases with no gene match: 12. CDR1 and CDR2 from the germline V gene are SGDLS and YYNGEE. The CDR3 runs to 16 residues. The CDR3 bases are TGTGCCAGCAGCGTAGGAGTAGCGGGAGTGCGGGGGGCGCAGTATTTT. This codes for CASSVGVAGVRGAQYF.

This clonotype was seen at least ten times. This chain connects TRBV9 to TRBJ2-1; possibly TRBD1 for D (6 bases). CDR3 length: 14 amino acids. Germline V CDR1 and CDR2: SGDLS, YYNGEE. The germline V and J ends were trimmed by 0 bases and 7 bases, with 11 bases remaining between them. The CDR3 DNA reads TGTGCCAGCAGCGTAGGGGGACAATTGAATGAGCAGTTCTTC. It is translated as CASSVGGQLNEQFF.

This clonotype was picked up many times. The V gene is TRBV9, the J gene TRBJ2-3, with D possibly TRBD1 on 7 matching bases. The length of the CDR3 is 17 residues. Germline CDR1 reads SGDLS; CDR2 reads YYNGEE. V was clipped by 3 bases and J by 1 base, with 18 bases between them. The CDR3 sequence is CASSEGALGGGTDTQYF. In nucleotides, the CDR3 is TGTGCCAGCAGCGAGGGGGCTCTCGGGGGCGGCACAGATACGCAGTATTTT.

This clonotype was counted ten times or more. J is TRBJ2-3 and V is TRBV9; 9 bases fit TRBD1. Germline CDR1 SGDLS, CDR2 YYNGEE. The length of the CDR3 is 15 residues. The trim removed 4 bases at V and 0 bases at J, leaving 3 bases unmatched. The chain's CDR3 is CASSLGQGSTDTQYF. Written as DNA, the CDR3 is TGTGCCAGCAGCCTCGGACAGGGGAGCACAGATACGCAGTATTTT.

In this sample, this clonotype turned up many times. The CDR3 is CASSVGGIQETQYF. The CDR3 nucleotides read TGTGCCAGCAGCGTAGGGGGGATCCAAGAGACCCAGTACTTC. The V gene is TRBV9, the J gene TRBJ2-5; either TRBD1 or TRBD2 may supply D (5 bases each). The CDR3 has 14 amino acids. Germline lookup yields CDR1 SGDLS and CDR2 YYNGEE. The germline V and J ends were trimmed by 0 bases and 1 base, with 7 bases remaining between them. The complete variable domain, with remaining parts taken from reference TRBV9 and TRBJ2-5, reads DSGVTQTPKHLITATGQRVTLRCSPRSGDLSVYWYQQSLDQGLQFLIQYYNGEERAKGNILERFSAQQFPDLHSELNLSSLELGDSALYFCASSVGGIQETQYFGPGTRLLVL.

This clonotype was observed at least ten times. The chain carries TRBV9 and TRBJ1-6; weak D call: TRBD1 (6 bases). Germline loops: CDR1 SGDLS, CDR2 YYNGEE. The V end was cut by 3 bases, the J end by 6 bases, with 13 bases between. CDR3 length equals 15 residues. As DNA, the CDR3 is TGTGCCAGCAGCGAGGGGAGGGGGGGTAATTCACCCCTCCACTTT. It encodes CASSEGRGGNSPLHF.

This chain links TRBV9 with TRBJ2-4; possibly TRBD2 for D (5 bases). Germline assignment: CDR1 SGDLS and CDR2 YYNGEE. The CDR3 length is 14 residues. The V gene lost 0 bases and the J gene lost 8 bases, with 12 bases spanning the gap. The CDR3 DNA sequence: TGTGCCAGCAGCGTAGGGGTGGACGGGGACATTCAGTACTTC. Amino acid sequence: CASSVGVDGDIQYF.

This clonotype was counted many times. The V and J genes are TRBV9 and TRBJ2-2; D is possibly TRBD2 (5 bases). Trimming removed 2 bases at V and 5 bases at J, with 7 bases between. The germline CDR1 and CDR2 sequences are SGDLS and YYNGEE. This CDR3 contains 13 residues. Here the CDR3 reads CASSVRGTGELFF. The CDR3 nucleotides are TGTGCCAGCAGCGTCCGGGGAACCGGGGAGCTGTTTTTT.